The rows below give T cell receptor beta chains drawn from one sample of a study of human T cells and chemical hapten exposure. TCRdb processed the RACE reads anew with MiXCR; each CDR3 protein has one entry. The data contain roughly 100,000 distinct CDR3 sequences, approximately 10% of them singletons. This material consisted of whole blood, taken in connection with sensitization to the hapten diphenylcyclopropenone (DPC). The receptors stem from a woman aged 55-75 years with alopecia areata. Some clones in this sample may be carry-over from other donors' samples. Both conserved end residues are part of each CDR3. Each record gives: V gene, J gene, CDR3 protein.

>TRBV7-9|TRBJ1-2
CASSSQETYGYTF
>TRBV3-1|TRBJ1-2
CASSQEGQIYGYTF
>TRBV20-1|TRBJ1-1
CSGRGNTEAFF
>TRBV4-2|TRBJ1-6
CASSRESGQGNSPLHF
>TRBV7-7|TRBJ2-5
CASSSRDPETQYF
>TRBV5-1|TRBJ2-7
CASSFAGAGFYEQYF
>TRBV5-6|TRBJ2-2
CASSLDVYGFTGELFF
>TRBV18|TRBJ2-7
CASSSGTDYEQYF
>TRBV4-1|TRBJ2-3
CASSLRGGGAIDTQYF
>TRBV4-1|TRBJ2-1
CASSQAASGLSIEQFF
>TRBV5-5|TRBJ1-4
CASSLGGTMEKLFF
>TRBV6-6|TRBJ1-5
CASSTNLHRVRGSNQPQHF